These 5 T cell receptor beta chains were sequenced from one sample in a study of CXCR3-negative and CXCR3-positive naive CD8 T cells. 5' RACE with UMI labels generated the TRB cDNA libraries. TCRdb re-called the 5' RACE reads, yielding one record per CDR3 amino acid sequence without DNA. The table for this sample gives roughly 89,000 distinct CDR3 sequences. The sample was naive CXCR3- CD8+ T cells from blood. The subset denotes: CD45RO-CCR7+CD27+CD95- naive CD8+ T cells lacking CXCR3 (TNR3-). Source of these receptors: a human donor in good health. Some clones in this sample may be carry-over from other donors' samples.

This chain connects TRBV29-1 to TRBJ2-5; TCRdb gives TRBD1 as the D gene, but with no DNA this cannot be confirmed. CDR1 and CDR2 (germline): SQVTM, ANQGSEA. This CDR3 comprises 13 residues. CDR3 in amino acids: CSVEEGGAETQYF.

V usage is TRBV20-1 and J usage is TRBJ2-1; the D gene TCRdb calls, TRBD2, cannot be checked with no DNA. This CDR3 contains 17 residues. CDR1 is DFQATT, CDR2 SNEGSKA, per germline (reference sequence). The CDR3 here is CSARSYSGGADLNEQFF.

V is TRBV28 and J is TRBJ2-1; the TCRdb call, TRBD2, lacks DNA for checking. Per germline, CDR1 MDHEN and CDR2 SYDVKM. The CDR3 sequence is 14 residues long. CDR3 protein: CASRAGGSGDEQFF. The full variable domain, in which reference TRBV28 and TRBJ2-1 provide the parts outside the CDR3, is DVKVTQSSRYLVKRTGEKVFLECVQDMDHENMFWYRQDPGLGLRLIYFSYDVKMKEKGDIPEGYSVSREKKERFSLILESASTNQTSMYLCASRAGGSGDEQFFGPGTRLTVL.

The chain joins TRBV27 to TRBJ1-5. The CDR3 has 13 amino acids. Germline V gene sequence: CDR1 MNHEY, CDR2 SMNVEV (reference sequence). This chain's CDR3 is CASSLRGNQPQHF.

V gene TRBV4-2 combines with J gene TRBJ2-1; TCRdb gives TRBD2 as the D gene, but with no DNA this cannot be confirmed. This CDR3 comprises 17 residues. Germline V gives CDR1 LGHNA, CDR2 YNFKEQ. The CDR3 loop is CASSPRLAGHSYNEQFF.